Following are 10 T cell receptor beta chains from one sample sequenced in a study of CD8 T cells in ankylosing spondylitis. The study, taken as a whole, reports: Characteristic, it appeared, of ankylosing spondylitis blood was a TCR beta motif of roughly eight highly homologous variants.

TCRdb analysed the 5' RACE reads with MiXCR anew, one entry per CDR3 protein. The table shows fewer than 550,000 distinct CDR3 sequences, with roughly 5.2% occurring only once. These receptors lack a known antigen. Sequences were obtained from blood, either unsorted or a sorted T cell fraction (not recorded which). These receptors all stem from a male donor with ankylosing spondylitis.

This clonotype occurred a few times. This chain links TRBV7-2 with TRBJ2-5; no reliable D call. V was trimmed by 2 bases and J by 7 bases, leaving 17 bases between them. Looked up from germline, CDR1 is SGHTA and CDR2 is FQGNSA. The CDR3 length is 15 residues. CDR3 protein: CASSLSASFLGTQYF. The CDR3 bases are TGTGCCAGCAGCTTATCTGCTTCGTTCCTAGGGACCCAGTACTTC.

This clonotype was counted many times. This chain joins TRBV20-1 and TRBJ2-3; 9 bases are a match to TRBD2. CDR1 is DFQATT, CDR2 SNEGSKA, per germline (reference sequence). The V gene end was trimmed by 6 bases and the J gene end by 6 bases; junction bases not matched to a gene: 16. This CDR3 has 16 residues. CDR3 in DNA: TGCAGTGCCACTCATGGACTAGCGACCTGGGTGGATACGCAGTATTTT. This encodes CSATHGLATWVDTQYF.

The table lists this clonotype with many counts. The chain couples TRBV6-1 to TRBJ1-5, with D possibly matching TRBD1 (5 bases). There are 13 residues in the CDR3. Germline V lookup: CDR1 MNHNS, CDR2 SASEGT. V lost 5 bases, J lost 3 bases, and 8 bases lay in between. Here the CDR3 reads CASSRQFNQPQHF. The CDR3 region has the DNA TGTGCCAGCAGTAGACAGTTCAATCAGCCCCAGCATTTT.

This clonotype was seen at least ten times. The V gene is TRBV10-3, the J gene TRBJ2-7; a weak D match, TRBD1 (6 bases). The CDR3 totals 15 residues. Germline V gives CDR1 ENHRY, CDR2 SYGVKD. Trimming took off 5 bases at V and 2 bases at J, with 16 bases between the two ends. The CDR3: CAISSGPAGAYEQYF. As DNA, the CDR3 is TGTGCCATCAGTTCAGGTCCCGCAGGGGCCTACGAGCAGTACTTC.

This clonotype was detected many times. This chain uses TRBV20-1 with TRBJ1-4; perhaps TRBD1 as D (6 bases). V was trimmed by 3 bases and J by 5 bases, leaving 16 bases between them. The length of the CDR3 is 15 residues. CDR1 and CDR2 from the germline V gene are DFQATT and SNEGSKA (reference sequence). The CDR3 reads CSARRPGARNEKLFF. The CDR3 DNA is TGCAGTGCTAGGAGGCCGGGGGCGCGGAATGAAAAACTGTTTTTT.

This clonotype was seen repeatedly, ten times or more. This chain connects TRBV28 to TRBJ1-1; 9 nucleotides agree with TRBD1. The germline CDR1 and CDR2 sequences are MDHEN and SYDVKM. This CDR3 region has 15 residues. J gave up 0 bases and V 5 bases, and 4 bases lay outside the gene matches. CDR3 nucleotide sequence: TGTGCCAGCAGTGACAGGGGGTACCTGAACACTGAAGCTTTCTTT. Translated: CASSDRGYLNTEAFF. The full variable domain, with the rest looked up from reference TRBV28 and TRBJ1-1, is DVKVTQSSRYLVKRTGEKVFLECVQDMDHENMFWYRQDPGLGLRLIYFSYDVKMKEKGDIPEGYSVSREKKERFSLILESASTNQTSMYLCASSDRGYLNTEAFFGQGTRLTVV.

This clonotype occurred many times. The chain employs TRBV5-1 and TRBJ2-3; no definite D call. V lost 1 base to trimming and J lost 1 base, with 7 bases between them. CDR3 length: 14 amino acids. Germline CDR1 and CDR2: SGHRS and YFSETQ. CDR3 nucleotide sequence: TGCGCCAGCAGCTTGAAACAGCGCACAGATACGCAGTATTTT. Its protein is CASSLKQRTDTQYF.

On this clonotype itself: A much larger clonotype is one base distant, so this may be a read error. This sequence joins TRBV5-8 and TRBJ2-7; tentative D call: TRBD1 (5 bases). The CDR3 length is 15 residues. CDR1 is SGHTS, CDR2 YDEGEE, per germline. Deletions cut 3 bases from V and 0 bases from J, with 13 bases between. The CDR3 protein is CASSSDSTYSYEQYF. The CDR3 region has the DNA TGTGCCAGCAGCTCCGACAGCACTTACTCCTACGAGCAGTACTTC. The full variable domain, its missing parts supplied by reference TRBV5-8 and TRBJ2-7, is EAGVTQSPTHLIKTRGQQATLRCSPISGHTSVYWYQQALGLGLQFLLWYDEGEERNRGNFPPRFSGRQFPNYSSELNVNALELEDSALYLCASSSDSTYSYEQYFGPGTRLTVT.

The chain has TRBV21-1 and TRBJ2-7; TRBD1 reflects the table's D call only, with no check against the DNA. TRBV21-1 is shown as a pseudogene. The CDR3 length is 15 residues. The CDR3 DNA follows: TGTGCCAGCAACAGGACAGGGGTAAGCTCCTACGAGCAGTACTTC. Amino acids: CASNRTGVSSYEQYF.

This clonotype occurred many times. The chain links TRBV6-5 to TRBJ1-1; D not resolved. This CDR3 contains 15 residues. V was cut by 0 bases and J by 1 base, with 9 bases left in between. Germline lookup yields CDR1 MNHEY and CDR2 SVGAGI. The CDR3: CASSYSSPANTEAFF. The DNA for the CDR3 is TGTGCCAGCAGTTACTCATCCCCAGCGAACACTGAAGCTTTCTTT.